This T cell receptor beta chain was identified during a study of circulating CD8 cells and anti-PD-1 response in melanoma. The CDR3 length is 14 residues. Trimming left V 3 bases short and J 0 bases short, with 12 bases between. Germline V gene sequence: CDR1 DFQATT, CDR2 SNEGSKA (reference sequence). In its sample, this clonotype is medium-sized (0.01 to 0.1%). The antigen remains undetermined. Sorting of live CD3+CD8+TCRalphabeta+ cells by PD-1 and/or TIGIT gave four subsets. Each library started from approximately 14 ng of total RNA using the QIAseq Immune Repertoire TCR panel. MiXCR, run by TCRdb on the reads, gives a single entry per CDR3 protein. This table has 750 to 1,000 distinct CDR3 sequences, approximately 8% appearing once. Study outcomes and limitations: Peptide assays on expanded sorted subsets replaced tumor-based reactivity testing. Under 7% of TRB clonotypes were shared between subsets at M1. Previously treated and treatment-naive patients were pooled together.

The material sequenced was CD8+ T cells from PBMCs, taken at baseline or after one month of anti-PD-1 therapy (not recorded which). The V call is TRBV20-1, the J call TRBJ2-7; D might be TRBD2 (5 bases). The source of this sequence is a human donor with melanoma. DNA of the CDR3: TGCAGTGCTAGCGGGAAACTGAGCTCCTACGAGCAGTACTTC. Amino acid sequence: CSASGKLSSYEQYF.